One TCR beta chain is described in this entry. Its specificity is not known. The data were obtained in a study of T-cell reconstitution after alpha-beta-depleted transplantation in children. Overall study results and limits: Day-60 TCRbeta diversity that was high in some patients was derived from surviving recipient T cells and thymic progenitors. Expanded clones from the graft, numbering several hundred, reportedly supplied alpha-beta T cells about two months after transplant. The main origin of T-cell counts and diversity one year after transplant was newly produced T cells.

Unique molecular identifiers were incorporated during preparation of the TCRbeta library. TCRdb reanalysed the PCR reads using MiXCR and keeps one entry per CDR3 protein. The data show around 580,000 distinct CDR3 sequences, 23% seen once. The CDR3 length is 14 residues. Germline V gene lookup returns CDR1 SQVTM and CDR2 ANQGSEA. The V and J ends lost 5 bases and 0 bases respectively, with 11 bases between them. The chain carries TRBV29-1 and TRBJ2-1; no clear D. Sequencing was performed on PBMCs, mostly from graft donor cells, taken 360 days after TCRalphabeta/CD19-depleted stem cell transplant. The sequence was obtained from a boy younger than two who had a stem cell transplant for acute myeloid leukemia, so the T cells may come from the graft donor. DNA for the CDR3: TGCAGCGTTTACCCAAGCGCCTCCTACAATGAGCAGTTCTTC. As protein: CSVYPSASYNEQFF.